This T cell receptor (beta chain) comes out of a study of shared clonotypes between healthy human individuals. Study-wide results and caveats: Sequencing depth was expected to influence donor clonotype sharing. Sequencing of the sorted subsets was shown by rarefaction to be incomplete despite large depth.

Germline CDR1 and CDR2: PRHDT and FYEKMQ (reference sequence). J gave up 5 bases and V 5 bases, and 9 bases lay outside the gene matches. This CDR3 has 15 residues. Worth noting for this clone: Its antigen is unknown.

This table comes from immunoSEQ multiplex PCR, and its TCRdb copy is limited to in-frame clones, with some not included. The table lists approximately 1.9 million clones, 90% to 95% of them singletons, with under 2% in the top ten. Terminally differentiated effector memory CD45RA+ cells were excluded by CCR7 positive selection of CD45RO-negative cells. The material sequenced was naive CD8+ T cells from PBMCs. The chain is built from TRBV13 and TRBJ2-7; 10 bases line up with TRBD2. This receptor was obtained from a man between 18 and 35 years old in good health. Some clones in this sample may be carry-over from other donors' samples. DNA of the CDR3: TGTGCCAGCAGCCCTGATAGCGGGAGGCATAACGAGCAGTACTTC. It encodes CASSPDSGRHNEQYF.